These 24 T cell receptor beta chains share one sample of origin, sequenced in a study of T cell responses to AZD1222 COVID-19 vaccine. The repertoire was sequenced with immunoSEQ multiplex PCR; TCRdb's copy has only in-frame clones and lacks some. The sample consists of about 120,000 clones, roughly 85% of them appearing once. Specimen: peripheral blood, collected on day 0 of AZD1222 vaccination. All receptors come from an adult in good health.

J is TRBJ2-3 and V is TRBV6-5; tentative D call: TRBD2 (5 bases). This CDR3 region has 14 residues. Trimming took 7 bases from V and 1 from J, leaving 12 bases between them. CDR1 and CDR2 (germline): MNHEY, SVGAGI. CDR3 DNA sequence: TGTGCCAGCAACGGACTCGGGGGCACAGATACGCAGTATTTT. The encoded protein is CASNGLGGTDTQYF.

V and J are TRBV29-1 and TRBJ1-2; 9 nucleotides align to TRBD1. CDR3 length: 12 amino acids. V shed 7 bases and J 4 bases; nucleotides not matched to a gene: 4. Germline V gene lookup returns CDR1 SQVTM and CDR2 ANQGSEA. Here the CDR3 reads CSGKTGGYGYTF. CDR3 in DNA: TGCAGCGGAAAGACAGGGGGCTATGGCTACACCTTC.

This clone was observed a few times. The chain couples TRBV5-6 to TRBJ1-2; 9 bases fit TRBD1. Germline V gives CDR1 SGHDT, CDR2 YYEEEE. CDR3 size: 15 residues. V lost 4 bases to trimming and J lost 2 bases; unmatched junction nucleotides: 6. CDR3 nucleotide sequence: TGTGCCAGCAGCCCGTGGGACAGGGTCAACTATGGCTACACCTTC. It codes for CASSPWDRVNYGYTF.

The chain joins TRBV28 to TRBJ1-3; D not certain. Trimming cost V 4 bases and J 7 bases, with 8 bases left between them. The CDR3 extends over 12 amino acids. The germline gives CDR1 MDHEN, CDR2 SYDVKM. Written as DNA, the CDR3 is TGTGCCAGCAGTTCCCCGGGGAACACCATATATTTT. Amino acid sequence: CASSSPGNTIYF.

In DNA, the CDR3 is TGTGCCAGCAGCTTACTTCAGGGGACAGAGACCCAGTACTTC. Translated, it gives CASSLLQGTETQYF. The V and J genes are TRBV7-2 and TRBJ2-5; D is perhaps TRBD1 (6 bases). Per the germline V gene, CDR1 is SGHTA and CDR2 is FQGNSA. The CDR3 runs 14 residues. Trimming took off 2 bases at V and 4 bases at J, with 11 bases between the two ends.

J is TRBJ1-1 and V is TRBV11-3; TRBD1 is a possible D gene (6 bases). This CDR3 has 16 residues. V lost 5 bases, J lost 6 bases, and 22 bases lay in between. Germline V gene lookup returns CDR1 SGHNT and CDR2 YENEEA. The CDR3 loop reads CASSPTGKFKNAEAFF. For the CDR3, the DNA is TGTGCCAGCAGCCCTACAGGGAAGTTCAAAAACGCTGAAGCTTTCTTT.

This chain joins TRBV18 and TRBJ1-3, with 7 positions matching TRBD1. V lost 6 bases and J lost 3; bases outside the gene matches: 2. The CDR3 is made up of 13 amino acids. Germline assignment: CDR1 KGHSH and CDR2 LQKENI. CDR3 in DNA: TGTGCCAGCTCCCGGGACAGTGGAAACACCATATATTTT. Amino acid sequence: CASSRDSGNTIYF.

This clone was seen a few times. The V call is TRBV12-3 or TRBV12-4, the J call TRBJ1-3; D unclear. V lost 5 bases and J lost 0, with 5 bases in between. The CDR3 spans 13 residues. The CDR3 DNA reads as TGTGCCAGCAGTCTTGACTCTGGAAACACCATATATTTT. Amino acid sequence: CASSLDSGNTIYF.

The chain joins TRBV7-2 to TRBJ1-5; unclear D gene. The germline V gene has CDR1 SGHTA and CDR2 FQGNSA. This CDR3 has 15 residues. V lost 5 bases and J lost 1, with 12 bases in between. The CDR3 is CASSPAMRSNQPQHF. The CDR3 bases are TGTGCCAGCAGCCCGGCAATGCGGAGCAATCAGCCCCAGCATTTT.

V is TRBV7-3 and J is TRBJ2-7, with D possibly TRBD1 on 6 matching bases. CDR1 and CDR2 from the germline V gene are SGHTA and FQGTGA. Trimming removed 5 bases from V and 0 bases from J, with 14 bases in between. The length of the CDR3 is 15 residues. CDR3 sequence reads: CASSPRGRGSYEQYF. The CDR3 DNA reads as TGTGCCAGCAGCCCCAGGGGTAGGGGCTCCTACGAGCAGTACTTC.

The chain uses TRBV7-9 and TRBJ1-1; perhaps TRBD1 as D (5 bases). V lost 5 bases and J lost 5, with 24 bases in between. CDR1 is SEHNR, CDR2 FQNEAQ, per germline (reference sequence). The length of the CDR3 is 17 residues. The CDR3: CASSPTGGRGQATEAFF. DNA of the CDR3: TGTGCCAGCAGCCCCACGGGAGGTAGGGGCCAGGCGACTGAAGCTTTCTTT. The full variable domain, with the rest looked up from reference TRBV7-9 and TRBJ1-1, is DTGVSQNPRHKITKRGQNVTFRCDPISEHNRLYWYRQTLGQGPEFLTYFQNEAQLEKSRLLSDRFSAERPKGSFSTLEIQRTEQGDSAMYLCASSPTGGRGQATEAFFGQGTRLTVV.

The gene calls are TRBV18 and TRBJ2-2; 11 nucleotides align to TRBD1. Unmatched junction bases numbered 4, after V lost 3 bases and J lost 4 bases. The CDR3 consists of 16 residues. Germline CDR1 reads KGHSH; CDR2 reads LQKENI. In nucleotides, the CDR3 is TGTGCCAGCTCACCCCAGGGGACAGGGGGCACCGGGGAGCTGTTTTTT. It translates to CASSPQGTGGTGELFF.

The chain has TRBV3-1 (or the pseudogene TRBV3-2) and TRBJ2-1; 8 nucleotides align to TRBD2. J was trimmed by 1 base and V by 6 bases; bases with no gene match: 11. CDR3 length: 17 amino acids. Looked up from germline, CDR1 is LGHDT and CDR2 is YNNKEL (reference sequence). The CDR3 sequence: CASSPYSAGVSYNEQFF. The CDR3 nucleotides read TGTGCCAGCAGTCCCTATTCAGCGGGGGTTTCCTACAATGAGCAGTTCTTC.

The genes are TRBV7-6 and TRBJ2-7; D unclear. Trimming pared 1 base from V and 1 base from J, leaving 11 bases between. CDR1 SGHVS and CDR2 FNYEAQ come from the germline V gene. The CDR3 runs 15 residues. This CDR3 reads CASSLDTLRSYEQYF. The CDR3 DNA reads TGTGCCAGCAGCTTAGATACCTTAAGGTCCTACGAGCAGTACTTC.

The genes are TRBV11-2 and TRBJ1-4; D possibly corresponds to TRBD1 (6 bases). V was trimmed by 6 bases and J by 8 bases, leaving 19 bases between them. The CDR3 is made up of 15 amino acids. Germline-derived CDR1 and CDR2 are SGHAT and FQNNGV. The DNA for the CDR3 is TGTGCCAGCAGGGGACGGACAGCGCCGCCGGAAAAACTGTTTTTT. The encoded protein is CASRGRTAPPEKLFF.

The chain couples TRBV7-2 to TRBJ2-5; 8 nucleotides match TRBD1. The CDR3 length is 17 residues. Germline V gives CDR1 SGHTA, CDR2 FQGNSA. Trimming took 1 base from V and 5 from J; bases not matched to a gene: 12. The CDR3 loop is CASSLDPPGGWGETQYF. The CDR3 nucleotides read TGTGCCAGCAGCTTAGACCCACCAGGGGGCTGGGGGGAGACCCAGTACTTC.

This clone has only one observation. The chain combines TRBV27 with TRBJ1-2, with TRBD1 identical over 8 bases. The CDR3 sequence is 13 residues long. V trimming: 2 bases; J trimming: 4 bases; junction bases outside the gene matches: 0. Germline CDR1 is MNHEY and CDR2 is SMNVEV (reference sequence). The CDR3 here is CASSLGTGYGYTF. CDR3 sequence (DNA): TGTGCCAGCAGTTTAGGGACAGGCTATGGCTACACCTTC.

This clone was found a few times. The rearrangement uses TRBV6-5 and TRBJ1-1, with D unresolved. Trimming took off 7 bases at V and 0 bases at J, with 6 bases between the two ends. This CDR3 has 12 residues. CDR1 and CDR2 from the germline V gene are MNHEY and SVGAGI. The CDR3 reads CASKSMNTEAFF. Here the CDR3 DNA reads TGTGCCAGCAAATCGATGAACACTGAAGCTTTCTTT.

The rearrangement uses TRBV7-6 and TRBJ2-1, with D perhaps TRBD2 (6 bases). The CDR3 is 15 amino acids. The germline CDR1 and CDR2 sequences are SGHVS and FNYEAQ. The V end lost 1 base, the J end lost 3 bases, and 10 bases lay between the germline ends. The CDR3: CASSLGGGGYNEQFF. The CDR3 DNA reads TGTGCCAGCAGCTTAGGGGGAGGCGGCTACAATGAGCAGTTCTTC. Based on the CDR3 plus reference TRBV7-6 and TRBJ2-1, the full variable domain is GAGVSQSPRYKVTKRGQDVALRCDPISGHVSLYWYRQALGQGPEFLTYFNYEAQQDKSGLPNDRFSAERPEGSISTLTIQRTEQRDSAMYRCASSLGGGGYNEQFFGPGTRLTVL.

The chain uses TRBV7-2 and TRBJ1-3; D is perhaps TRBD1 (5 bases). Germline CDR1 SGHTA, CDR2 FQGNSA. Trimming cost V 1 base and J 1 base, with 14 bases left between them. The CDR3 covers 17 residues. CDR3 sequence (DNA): TGTGCCAGCAGCTTAGTAACCCAGGGCGGGTCTGGAAACACCATATATTTT. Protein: CASSLVTQGGSGNTIYF.

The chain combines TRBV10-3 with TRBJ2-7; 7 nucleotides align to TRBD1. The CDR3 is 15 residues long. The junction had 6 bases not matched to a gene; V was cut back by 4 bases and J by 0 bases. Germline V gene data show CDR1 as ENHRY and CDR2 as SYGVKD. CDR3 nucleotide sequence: TGTGCCATCAGTGCAACGGGACAGAGCTCCTACGAGCAGTACTTC. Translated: CAISATGQSSYEQYF.

The CDR3 sequence: CASAPGAGGNTIYF. The CDR3 DNA sequence: TGCGCCAGCGCCCCGGGGGCGGGTGGAAACACCATATATTTT. The rearrangement links TRBV5-1 to TRBJ1-3; a weak D match, TRBD1 (6 bases). V was pared by 7 bases and J by 3 bases, with 14 bases between. CDR1 and CDR2 from the germline V gene are SGHRS and YFSETQ. The CDR3 is 14 residues long. Variable domain in full (rest from reference TRBV5-1 and TRBJ1-3): KAGVTQTPRYLIKTRGQQVTLSCSPISGHRSVSWYQQTPGQGLQFLFEYFSETQRNKGNFPGRFSGRQFSNSRSEMNVSTLELGDSALYLCASAPGAGGNTIYFGEGSWLTVV.

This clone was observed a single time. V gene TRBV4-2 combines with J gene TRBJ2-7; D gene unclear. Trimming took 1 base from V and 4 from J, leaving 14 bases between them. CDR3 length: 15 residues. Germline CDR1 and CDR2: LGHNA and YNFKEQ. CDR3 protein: CASSQGVVNRYEQYF. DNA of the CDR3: TGTGCCAGCAGCCAAGGTGTGGTGAATCGGTACGAGCAGTACTTC.

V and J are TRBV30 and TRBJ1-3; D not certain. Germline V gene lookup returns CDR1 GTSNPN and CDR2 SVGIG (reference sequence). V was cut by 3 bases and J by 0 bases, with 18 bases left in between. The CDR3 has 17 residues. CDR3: CAWSYSAVVTSGNTIYF. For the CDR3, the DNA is TGTGCCTGGAGCTATAGTGCAGTAGTCACCTCTGGAAACACCATATATTTT.